This T cell receptor (beta chain) was obtained from a study of T cell responses to AZD1222 COVID-19 vaccine. Clones were read by immunoSEQ multiplex PCR, and TCRdb kept only the in-frame ones, dropping some. The table includes fewer than 200,000 clones, 91% detected once. Second doses at about 4 or about 12 weeks were pooled. Germline values: CDR1 SGHRS, CDR2 YFSETQ. V was clipped by 1 base and J by 3 bases, with 4 bases between them. The CDR3 consists of 12 residues. V and J are TRBV5-1 and TRBJ1-2; D unclear. The TCR sequence derives from an adult who received the AZD1222 COVID-19 vaccine. This material consisted of peripheral blood, taken 28 days after the second AZD1222 dose. Written as DNA, the CDR3 is TGCGCCAGCAGCTTGCGGGACTATGGCTACACCTTC. Protein: CASSLRDYGYTF.